This T cell receptor beta chain was found in a study of brain T cells in children with intractable seizures. Time point described: blood from clinic visit 5 months post-surgery; TSC patient then seizure free. Assay: immunoSEQ multiplex PCR; the TCRdb copy retains only in-frame clones and omits some. This table holds under 400,000 clones, about 93% found once. V shed 6 bases and J 7 bases; nucleotides not matched to a gene: 12. CDR1 KGHDR and CDR2 SFDVKD come from the germline V gene. The CDR3 is made up of 17 amino acids. The sample was peripheral blood, taken less than 6 months after surgery. V usage is TRBV24-1 and J usage is TRBJ1-6, with 9 bases that match TRBD1. This sequence originates from a boy in the first two years of life with tuberous sclerosis and intractable seizures. CDR3 coding DNA: TGTGCCACCAGTAAGCAAGCCGGGACAGGGACAAATTCACCCCTCCACTTT. Its translation is CATSKQAGTGTNSPLHF.